This entry lists 19 T cell receptor beta chains sequenced from one sample in a study of identical twins. TCRdb analysed the 5' RACE reads with MiXCR anew, one entry per CDR3 protein. The profile shows around 510,000 distinct CDR3 sequences, roughly an eighth of them singletons. These data were likewise used in another study, on yellow fever vaccine responses in identical twins.

Specimen: CD4+ T cells sorted from blood. These receptor sequences come from a woman between 18 and 29 years old in good health.

This clonotype was seen repeatedly, ten times or more. This rearrangement joins TRBV4-2 to TRBJ2-1; the D gene could be TRBD1 or TRBD2 (6 bases each). The germline V gene has CDR1 LGHNA and CDR2 YNFKEQ. The CDR3 covers 13 residues. The germline V and J ends were trimmed by 4 bases and 9 bases, with 13 bases remaining between them. The CDR3: CASSLLGGGEQFF. Here the CDR3 DNA reads TGTGCCAGCAGCCTCCTCGGAGGGGGTGAGCAGTTCTTC.

This clonotype was detected only a few times. The CDR3 reads CASSLVGEPEEKLFF. The CDR3 coding sequence is TGCGCCAGCAGCTTGGTCGGTGAGCCGGAAGAAAAACTGTTTTTT. The J gene is TRBJ1-4, the V gene TRBV5-1; D remains ambiguous. This CDR3 is 15 amino acids long. Deletions cut 0 bases from V and 8 bases from J, with 14 bases between. Germline CDR1 reads SGHRS; CDR2 reads YFSETQ.

Ten or more counts support this clonotype. The rearrangement uses TRBV28 and TRBJ2-4, with D perhaps TRBD1 or TRBD2 (5 bases each). CDR1 and CDR2 (germline): MDHEN, SYDVKM. Trimming removed 5 bases at V and 7 bases at J, with 15 bases between. The CDR3 totals 14 residues. The CDR3, as DNA: TGTGCCAGCAGTAAAGGGACGGTGGGGAACATTCAGTACTTC. This encodes CASSKGTVGNIQYF.

Only a few counts were recorded for this clonotype. The chain carries TRBV6-2 or TRBV6-3 and TRBJ2-1; 8 bases match TRBD1. From germline, CDR1 is MNHEY and CDR2 SVGEGT. The CDR3 consists of 10 residues. J was trimmed by 16 bases and V by 7 bases; bases with no gene match: 6. The CDR3 DNA reads as TGTGCCAGCACTGGACAGGGAAGTTTCTTC. Translating it yields CASTGQGSFF.

The table lists this clonotype with a few counts. V gene TRBV27 combines with J gene TRBJ2-7, with 9 bases identical to TRBD2. V trimming: 0 bases; J trimming: 6 bases; junction bases outside the gene matches: 15. Germline V gene data show CDR1 as MNHEY and CDR2 as SMNVEV (reference sequence). This CDR3 spans 18 amino acids. The chain's CDR3 is CASSLSPFGGRAGGEQYF. In DNA, the CDR3 is TGTGCCAGCAGTTTATCCCCGTTTGGCGGGAGGGCCGGTGGCGAGCAGTACTTC.

As for this clonotype: One junction end disagrees with the germline gene, perhaps due to a read error. The V call is TRBV7-7, the J call TRBJ2-2; D tentatively reads TRBD1 or TRBD2 (6 bases each). This CDR3 has 16 residues. In germline, CDR1 is SSHAT, CDR2 FNYEAQ (reference sequence). For the CDR3, the DNA is TGTGCTAGCAGCTTAGGAGGGGGGCCCGACACCGGGGAGCTGTTTTTT. Translated, it gives CASSLGGGPDTGELFF.

This clonotype was seen a handful of times. This chain uses TRBV20-1 with TRBJ2-2; TRBD1 aligns across 7 bases. This CDR3 is built from 16 residues. Germline loops: CDR1 DFQATT, CDR2 SNEGSKA (reference sequence). After removal of 3 bases from V and 3 bases from J, the junction contained 10 bases not matched to a gene. The CDR3 DNA follows: TGCAGTGCTAGGGGGGACAGAAGGTGGGACACCGGGGAGCTGTTTTTT. Encoded protein: CSARGDRRWDTGELFF.

This clonotype has just a few counts. This chain uses TRBV29-1 with TRBJ2-3; D gene uncertain. Trimming stripped 6 bases from V and 7 bases from J, with 14 bases between. The CDR3 has 12 residues. CDR1 is SQVTM, CDR2 ANQGSEA, per germline. CDR3 loop: CSVRPSDYTQYF. As DNA, the CDR3 is TGCAGCGTACGCCCCTCAGACTATACGCAGTATTTT.

The chain combines TRBV2 with TRBJ2-3; 13 bases are shared with TRBD2. The V gene end was trimmed by 6 bases and the J gene end by 6 bases; junction bases not matched to a gene: 9. The CDR3 runs to 16 residues. The germline V gene encodes CDR1 SNHLY and CDR2 FYNNEI. Here the CDR3 DNA reads TGTGCCAGCAGGCCACCACTAGCGGGGGGGCCTGATACGCAGTATTTT. Protein product: CASRPPLAGGPDTQYF.

This clonotype has more than one count but fewer than ten. The V call is TRBV3-1, the J call TRBJ2-7, with 9 positions matching TRBD2. Losses at the gene ends were 1 base for V and 6 bases for J; bases not matched to a gene: 7. Germline assignment: CDR1 LGHDT and CDR2 YNNKEL (reference sequence). The CDR3 is 15 amino acids. In DNA, the CDR3 is TGTGCCAGCAGCCAAGTAATAGCGGGAGCGGGCGAGCAGTACTTC. Protein sequence: CASSQVIAGAGEQYF.

This clonotype was seen a few times. The chain carries TRBV3-1 and TRBJ2-3; no clear D gene. V gave up 1 base and J gave up 2 bases, with 10 bases separating them. The CDR3 has 15 residues. The germline V gene has CDR1 LGHDT and CDR2 YNNKEL (reference sequence). In nucleotides, the CDR3 is TGTGCCAGCAGCCAAGTAAGGTTCAACACAGATACGCAGTATTTT. It yields the protein CASSQVRFNTDTQYF.

The table lists this clonotype with a few counts. CDR3 amino acids: CSARAAPNTGELFF. CDR3 in DNA: TGCAGTGCTAGAGCTGCGCCGAACACCGGGGAGCTGTTTTTT. The chain uses TRBV20-1 and TRBJ2-2, with no clear D. The germline V gene has CDR1 DFQATT and CDR2 SNEGSKA (reference sequence). The CDR3 spans 14 residues. V lost 1 base and J lost 0, with 6 bases in between.

The CDR3 sequence: CASSLVAGVDTQYF. The CDR3 region has the DNA TGCGCCAGCAGCCTGGTGGCGGGGGTAGATACGCAGTATTTT. The chain has TRBV5-1 and TRBJ2-3, with 7 bases matching TRBD2. The germline V gene encodes CDR1 SGHRS and CDR2 YFSETQ. V lost 4 bases, J lost 5 bases, and 7 bases stayed unmatched. This CDR3 contains 14 residues.

J is TRBJ2-3 and V is TRBV27; 8 bases map to TRBD2. This CDR3 spans 17 amino acids. Per the germline V gene, CDR1 is MNHEY and CDR2 is SMNVEV (reference sequence). With V trimmed by 2 bases and J by 4 bases, 11 bases remained unmatched. Here the CDR3 DNA reads TGTGCCAGCAGTTTACTAGCGGGTCGGCCCTCTCCAGATACGCAGTATTTT. This translates into CASSLLAGRPSPDTQYF.

This clonotype was counted a few times. V is TRBV7-9 and J is TRBJ1-1; D is perhaps TRBD1 (5 bases). Germline loops: CDR1 SEHNR, CDR2 FQNEAQ (reference sequence). The CDR3 runs to 14 residues. Trimming pared 5 bases from V and 4 bases from J, leaving 14 bases between. This CDR3 is CASSRGGGSTEAFF. The CDR3 bases are TGTGCCAGCAGCCGGGGGGGAGGGAGCACTGAAGCTTTCTTT.

There are a few counts of this clonotype. This chain connects TRBV2 to TRBJ1-4; TRBD1 matches at 7 bases. The CDR3 covers 14 residues. J was trimmed by 8 bases and V by 3 bases; bases with no gene match: 6. Germline-derived CDR1 and CDR2 are SNHLY and FYNNEI. For the CDR3, the DNA is TGTGCCAGCAGTGACCAGGGGGTAGGAGAAAAACTGTTTTTT. It translates to CASSDQGVGEKLFF.

The chain recombines TRBV12-3 or TRBV12-4 with TRBJ1-3, with a weak D call TRBD1 (5 bases). This CDR3 contains 14 residues. Trimming left V 3 bases short and J 4 bases short, with 10 bases between. The CDR3 protein is CASSFGGGGNTIYF. For the CDR3, the DNA is TGTGCCAGCAGTTTTGGGGGAGGAGGAAACACCATATATTTT.

This clonotype has more than one count but fewer than ten. The chain carries TRBV28 and TRBJ2-7; D gene uncertain. The germline V and J ends were trimmed by 1 base and 9 bases, with 10 bases remaining between them. Germline CDR1 reads MDHEN; CDR2 reads SYDVKM. The CDR3 contains 12 residues. CDR3 in DNA: TGTGCCAGCAGTTTATCTCTCGCCGGGCAGTACTTC. Protein product: CASSLSLAGQYF.

The rearrangement joins TRBV12-3 or TRBV12-4 to TRBJ2-5; D assignment may be TRBD1 or TRBD2 (6 bases each). The CDR3 runs to 15 residues. The ends were cut back, 0 bases at V and 4 bases at J, with 12 bases in the middle. The CDR3 region has the DNA TGTGCCAGCAGTTTAGCCGGGAAGGGGGGAGAGACCCAGTACTTC. Encoded protein: CASSLAGKGGETQYF.